A single T cell receptor (beta chain) is shown here with its context. The antigen this receptor binds is unknown. Nothing much larger sits one base from this clone, and base qualities are not available. This specimen comes from a study of blood T cell repertoires in COVID-19 (TCRdb year 2020). For the wider study: Samples from collaborators originated in the United States, Italy and Spain and spanned both the acute and convalescent phases of COVID-19. The prospective study material was composed of cDNA or gDNA derived from T cells, B-cell-depleted T cells, or PBMCs. The samples were drawn from two sources: the first 160 participants of the ongoing ImmuneRACE study, and 950 to 1,500 subjects contributed by 6 global collaborators. Deeply sampled blood TCRbeta repertoires from subjects exposed to, actively infected with, or recovered from COVID-19 were included in the dataset. Where HLA class I and class II types were available, the types were taken from metadata supplied by the sample provider, not from assay-based typing. Sample metadata almost always included a de-identified subject ID, COVID-19 status, age in years and sex. A freely available public database, intended as a resource for researchers studying the immune response to SARS-CoV-2, is where the repertoires were released.

TCRbeta CDR3 regions were amplified from genomic DNA using the immunoSEQ Assay, a bias-controlled multiplex PCR. As for how the authors treated the data: Nucleated cell counts per sample were estimated from amplification of reference gene primers within the assay. To quantify the absolute abundance of each unique TCRbeta CDR3 rearrangement, sequence reads were collapsed and filtered. For each sample, productive Simpson clonality was calculated as the square root of Simpson's diversity index over productive rearrangements. TCRdb's version of the immuneACCESS table is confined to in-frame rearrangements and falls short of the full clone set. An unresolved V gene accounts for under half of the shortfall where checked; the remainder is of unknown origin. V, J and clone size are those of that table, while D and trimming were read from the DNA. Recorded for this sample are about 15,000 clones; around 80% of them occurred a single time. The ten largest clones capture approximately 15% of the sample.

General study outcomes and caveats: The amount of clinical and demographic metadata varied by source and participant and was provided uncurated.

Its CDR3 holds 13 amino acids, cysteine through phenylalanine. The retained sequence is limited to the CDR3, 39 bases, with the frame set at the first base. Deletion took 6 bases off V and 6 bases off J, with a span of 15 bases between the germline ends. From a lookup of the germline V gene (reference sequence), CDR1 and CDR2 are SEHNR and FQNEAQ. Each collaborating institution followed its own protocols to collect whole blood in K2EDTA tubes. For TCRbeta analysis, collaborator samples were shipped as frozen whole blood, as isolated PBMCs, or as DNA extracted from either sample type. The sequence derives from a human donor in a cohort sampled during active COVID-19. This chain is built from TRBV7-9 and TRBJ2-7; confidence is insufficient to name the D gene. The sequenced sample consisted of peripheral blood. The CDR3 here reads CASSSVDSREQYF. In nucleotides, the sequence is TGTGCCAGCAGTTCGGTCGACTCCCGCGAGCAGTACTTC.